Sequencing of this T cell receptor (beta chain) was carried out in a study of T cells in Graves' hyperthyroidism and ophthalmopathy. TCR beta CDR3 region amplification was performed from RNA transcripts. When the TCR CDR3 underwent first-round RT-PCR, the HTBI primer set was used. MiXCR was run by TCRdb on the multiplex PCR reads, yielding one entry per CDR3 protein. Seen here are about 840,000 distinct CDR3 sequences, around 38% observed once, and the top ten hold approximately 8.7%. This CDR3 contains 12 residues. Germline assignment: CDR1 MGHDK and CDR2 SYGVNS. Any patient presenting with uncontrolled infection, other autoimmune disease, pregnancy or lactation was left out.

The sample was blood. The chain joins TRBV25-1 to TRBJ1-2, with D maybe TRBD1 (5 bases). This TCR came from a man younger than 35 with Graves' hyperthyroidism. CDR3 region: CARASGRYGYTF. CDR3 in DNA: TGTGCTAGAGCGTCAGGGCGCTATGGCTACACCTTC.